The 31 T cell receptor beta chains below were found in one sample sequenced in a study of T cell responses to AZD1222 COVID-19 vaccine. Method: immunoSEQ multiplex PCR; TCRdb's copy keeps in-frame clones and lacks some. Here the sample spans approximately 200,000 clones, roughly 92% being singletons. Sample: peripheral blood, taken 28 days after the second AZD1222 dose. The receptors stem from an adult who received the AZD1222 COVID-19 vaccine.

The gene calls are TRBV25-1 and TRBJ2-7, with D possibly TRBD1 on 5 matching bases. Deletions cut 3 bases from V and 4 bases from J, with 13 bases between. CDR1 is MGHDK, CDR2 SYGVNS, per germline. The CDR3 length is 14 residues. The CDR3 region has the DNA TGTGCCAGCAGTGATTCGACAGTGTCTTACGAGCAGTACTTC. It codes for CASSDSTVSYEQYF.

V and J are TRBV7-2 and TRBJ2-1; D is undetermined. The CDR3 is 15 residues long. In germline, CDR1 is SGHTA, CDR2 FQGNSA. V lost 3 bases and J 4 bases, leaving 13 bases between the germline ends. CDR3 DNA: TGTGCCAGCAGCTTCGCCGGGCCGGCATACAATGAGCAGTTCTTC. Amino acids: CASSFAGPAYNEQFF.

The rearrangement links TRBV5-1 to TRBJ1-6; D gene unclear. This CDR3 contains 14 residues. V was clipped by 0 bases and J by 11 bases, with 12 bases between them. Germline assignment: CDR1 SGHRS and CDR2 YFSETQ. CDR3: CASSLDRVQTPLHF. CDR3 coding DNA: TGCGCCAGCAGCTTGGATAGGGTTCAGACACCCCTCCACTTT.

This chain joins TRBV10-3 and TRBJ2-6; D not resolved. The germline V and J ends were trimmed by 2 bases and 0 bases, with 8 bases remaining between them. This CDR3 region has 16 residues. CDR1 is ENHRY and CDR2 is SYGVKD in the germline V gene. This CDR3 is CAISEALYSGANVLTF. Written as DNA, the CDR3 is TGTGCCATCAGTGAGGCATTATACTCTGGGGCCAACGTCCTGACTTTC.

V is TRBV7-8 and J is TRBJ2-5, with D maybe TRBD1 (6 bases). The CDR3 is made up of 13 amino acids. V was cut by 11 bases and J by 4 bases, with 17 bases left in between. CDR1 SGHVS and CDR2 FQNEAQ come from the germline V gene. The CDR3 DNA follows: TGTGCCGGGGGCTATGGGATTGCAGAGACCCAGTACTTC. Residues: CAGGYGIAETQYF.

The chain has TRBV6-5 and TRBJ1-2; 7 bases match TRBD1. This CDR3 contains 15 residues. The germline CDR1 and CDR2 sequences are MNHEY and SVGAGI. V was clipped by 8 bases and J by 1 base; unmatched bases: 10. The CDR3 coding sequence is TGTGCCAGCCGGACAGGTCTTATGTTTAACTATGGCTACACCTTC. It translates to CASRTGLMFNYGYTF.

The chain recombines TRBV28 with TRBJ1-1; D call uncertain. Trimming removed 7 bases from V and 3 bases from J, with 12 bases in between. Germline V gene sequence: CDR1 MDHEN, CDR2 SYDVKM. The length of the CDR3 is 13 residues. The CDR3 reads CASTRGSYTEAFF. For the CDR3, the DNA is TGTGCCAGCACGCGAGGTTCGTACACTGAAGCTTTCTTT.

The V and J genes are TRBV7-9 and TRBJ1-4, with D perhaps TRBD1 (5 bases). Looked up from germline, CDR1 is SEHNR and CDR2 is FQNEAQ (reference sequence). The germline V and J ends were trimmed by 2 bases and 7 bases, with 11 bases remaining between them. There are 14 residues in the CDR3. The CDR3 region has the DNA TGTGCCAGCAGCTTACCAGGGACGGGTGAAAAACTGTTTTTT. Its protein product is CASSLPGTGEKLFF.

The chain links TRBV2 to TRBJ1-2; tentative D call: TRBD1 (6 bases). The CDR3 is made up of 14 amino acids. V was cut by 5 bases and J by 1 base, with 11 bases left in between. CDR1 SNHLY and CDR2 FYNNEI come from the germline V gene. CDR3 DNA sequence: TGTGCCAGCAGTAGGGACAATTTTAACTATGGCTACACCTTC. This sequence encodes CASSRDNFNYGYTF.

The rearrangement links TRBV5-5 to TRBJ1-2, with 7 bases matching TRBD1. The CDR3 spans 15 residues. After removal of 6 bases from V and 3 bases from J, the junction contained 11 bases not matched to a gene. Germline V gives CDR1 SGHKS, CDR2 YYEKEE (reference sequence). The CDR3 reads CASTPRGTAYYGYTF. CDR3 nucleotides: TGTGCCAGCACCCCCCGTGGGACAGCATACTATGGCTACACCTTC.

This rearrangement joins TRBV5-4 to TRBJ2-7; 14 nucleotides agree with TRBD2. This CDR3 region has 18 residues. Trimming cost V 4 bases and J 4 bases; bases outside gene matches: 13. Germline loops: CDR1 SGHNT, CDR2 YYREEE (reference sequence). The CDR3 nucleotides are TGTGCCAGCAGCGATCGGCCTTTAAGGACTAGCGGGGGGTACGAGCAGTACTTC. Protein sequence: CASSDRPLRTSGGYEQYF.

This clone has just one count. This chain uses TRBV29-1 with TRBJ2-7; D is possibly TRBD2 (5 bases). In germline, CDR1 is SQVTM, CDR2 ANQGSEA. Between the trimmed V and J ends, which lost 4 bases and 2 bases, there was a span of 12 bases. The length of the CDR3 is 13 residues. The CDR3 here is CSVAAGGPYEQYF. The CDR3 coding sequence is TGCAGCGTTGCGGCAGGAGGCCCCTACGAGCAGTACTTC.

CDR3 loop: CASRWSHPGDQPQHF. The CDR3 coding sequence is TGTGCCAGCAGGTGGTCCCATCCCGGTGATCAGCCCCAGCATTTT. The chain employs TRBV6-5 and TRBJ1-5; D not certain. CDR3 length equals 15 residues. Germline V gene sequence: CDR1 MNHEY, CDR2 SVGAGI. Trimming took off 6 bases at V and 5 bases at J, with 17 bases between the two ends.

The rearrangement links TRBV19 to TRBJ1-5; 7 nucleotides line up with TRBD1. CDR1 and CDR2 from the germline V gene are LNHDA and SQIVND (reference sequence). J was trimmed by 8 bases and V by 5 bases; bases with no gene match: 9. CDR3 size: 14 residues. CDR3 nucleotide sequence: TGTGCCAGTAGTTTCATACCCGGACAGGAGCCCCAGCATTTT. As protein: CASSFIPGQEPQHF.

The genes are TRBV28 and TRBJ2-7; 13 positions agree with TRBD2. J was trimmed by 2 bases and V by 11 bases; bases with no gene match: 12. The CDR3 loop spans 16 amino acids. Germline CDR1 MDHEN, CDR2 SYDVKM. CDR3 residues: CAATTGGLAGTYEQYF. The CDR3 nucleotides read TGTGCCGCTACCACCGGGGGACTAGCGGGGACCTACGAGCAGTACTTC.

The chain is built from TRBV9 and TRBJ2-5; D gene ambiguous. V was trimmed by 4 bases and J by 2 bases, leaving 9 bases between them. CDR3 length: 13 amino acids. Germline CDR1 and CDR2: SGDLS and YYNGEE. Written as DNA, the CDR3 is TGTGCCAGCAGCCTCAGAAGTCAAGAGACCCAGTACTTC. Protein product: CASSLRSQETQYF.

The genes are TRBV24-1 and TRBJ2-1, with 15 bases that match TRBD2. The ends lost 4 bases at V and 8 bases at J; junction bases unmatched: 5. Germline V CDR1 and CDR2: KGHDR, SFDVKD. CDR3 length: 16 amino acids. The chain's CDR3 is CATSDPGLAGGDEQFF. CDR3 in DNA: TGTGCCACCAGTGACCCCGGACTAGCGGGGGGGGATGAGCAGTTCTTC.

V is TRBV12-3 or TRBV12-4 and J is TRBJ2-3; no clear D gene. Trimming took 3 bases from V and 5 from J, leaving 6 bases between them. This CDR3 contains 12 residues. CDR3 in DNA: TGTGCCAGCAGTTTCAATGGAGATACGCAGTATTTT. Translated, it gives CASSFNGDTQYF.

The CDR3 sequence: CASSQDVGELFF. CDR3 coding DNA: TGCGCCAGCAGCCAAGATGTCGGGGAGCTGTTTTTT. The chain combines TRBV4-1 with TRBJ2-2; D not certain. Germline-derived CDR1 and CDR2 are MGHRA and YSYEKL. Trimming stripped 0 bases from V and 7 bases from J, with 3 bases between. The CDR3 length is 12 residues.

The chain employs TRBV2 and TRBJ1-2, with no clear D. CDR1 SNHLY and CDR2 FYNNEI come from the germline V gene. This CDR3 is built from 15 residues. V was clipped by 2 bases and J by 4 bases, with 14 bases between them. The CDR3 DNA sequence: TGTGCCAGCAGTGAACGCCCGGGTCTAGGCTATGGCTACACCTTC. Translating it yields CASSERPGLGYGYTF.

V is TRBV3-1 (or the pseudogene TRBV3-2) and J is TRBJ2-3, with D uncertain. Trimming stripped 1 base from V and 0 bases from J, with 8 bases between. Germline values: CDR1 LGHDT, CDR2 YNNKEL (reference sequence). This CDR3 has 15 residues. DNA for the CDR3: TGTGCCAGCAGCCAAGGAAGTGTTAGCACAGATACGCAGTATTTT. Its translation: CASSQGSVSTDTQYF.

The V call is TRBV14, the J call TRBJ1-4; the D is unclear. The V gene lost 1 base and the J gene lost 10 bases, with 7 bases spanning the gap. Germline lookup yields CDR1 SGHDN and CDR2 FVKESK. This CDR3 has 12 residues. For the CDR3, the DNA is TGTGCCAGCAGCCAAGTTCGAGGAAAACTGTTTTTT. Protein: CASSQVRGKLFF.

This chain uses TRBV29-1 with TRBJ1-1, with D possibly TRBD1 on 6 matching bases. Germline V CDR1 and CDR2: SQVTM, ANQGSEA. Between the trimmed V and J ends, which lost 5 bases and 5 bases, there was a span of 18 bases. CDR3 length: 14 amino acids. In DNA form, the CDR3 reads TGCAGCGTTCCAGGGGAAAGGTTTAGGACTGAAGCTTTCTTT. Protein sequence: CSVPGERFRTEAFF.

The J gene is TRBJ2-1, the V gene TRBV24-1; 7 nucleotides line up with TRBD2. In germline, CDR1 is KGHDR, CDR2 SFDVKD. V shed 8 bases and J 8 bases; nucleotides not matched to a gene: 14. This CDR3 contains 15 residues. Written as DNA, the CDR3 is TGTGCCACCACAAGCGGGCACGGGGGAGGGGATGAGCAGTTCTTC. Residues: CATTSGHGGGDEQFF.

CDR3 DNA: TGCAGCGTTGATCTCACCTACAATGAGCAGTTCTTC. It encodes CSVDLTYNEQFF. The J gene is TRBJ2-1, the V gene TRBV29-1; D not certain. The CDR3 spans 12 residues. CDR1 and CDR2 from the germline V gene are SQVTM and ANQGSEA. Trimming cost V 3 bases and J 2 bases, with 5 bases left between them.

The gene calls are TRBV6-5 and TRBJ1-2; TRBD1 agrees at 7 bases. This CDR3 comprises 13 residues. Germline V gene data show CDR1 as MNHEY and CDR2 as SVGAGI. J gave up 5 bases and V 4 bases, and 4 bases lay outside the gene matches. The CDR3 sequence: CASSLGQKYGYTF. CDR3 DNA: TGTGCCAGCAGTTTGGGACAGAAGTATGGCTACACCTTC.

With respect to this clone: The junction departs from germline at one end; a sequencing error may be responsible. V is TRBV28 and J is TRBJ1-4; a weak D match, TRBD1 (6 bases). From germline, CDR1 is MDHEN and CDR2 SYDVKM. The CDR3 runs 15 residues. CDR3 loop: CATSLLQGLSEKLFF. The CDR3, as DNA: TGTGCCACCAGTCTTTTACAGGGTCTTAGTGAAAAACTGTTTTTT.

The rearrangement uses TRBV5-1 and TRBJ1-6, with D possibly TRBD1 on 5 matching bases. Germline CDR1 reads SGHRS; CDR2 reads YFSETQ. V was cut by 2 bases and J by 5 bases, with 11 bases left in between. This CDR3 spans 15 amino acids. The CDR3 DNA reads TGCGCCAGCAGCTTAGTAGTAGGGGATAATTCACCCCTCCACTTT. Its translation: CASSLVVGDNSPLHF.

The V gene is TRBV11-2, the J gene TRBJ1-5; D possibly corresponds to TRBD1 (5 bases). Germline V gene sequence: CDR1 SGHAT, CDR2 FQNNGV. V lost 5 bases to trimming and J lost 3 bases, with 8 bases between them. The CDR3 covers 13 residues. This CDR3 reads CASSGGPNQPQHF. The DNA for the CDR3 is TGTGCCAGCAGCGGGGGACCCAATCAGCCCCAGCATTTT.

The chain is built from TRBV7-9 and TRBJ1-1; 7 bases match TRBD1. CDR3 length equals 14 residues. The junction had 5 bases not matched to a gene; V was cut back by 1 base and J by 6 bases. Germline CDR1 SEHNR, CDR2 FQNEAQ (reference sequence). The CDR3 loop is CASSLGQGEPEAFF. In DNA form, the CDR3 reads TGTGCCAGCAGCTTAGGCCAGGGGGAACCTGAAGCTTTCTTT.

The chain couples TRBV14 to TRBJ1-2; 7 bases align to TRBD1. The junction had 6 bases not matched to a gene; V was cut back by 4 bases and J by 4 bases. CDR1 is SGHDN, CDR2 FVKESK, per germline. The CDR3 spans 14 residues. The CDR3 sequence is CASSPYDRAYGYTF. For the CDR3, the DNA is TGTGCCAGCAGCCCATATGACAGGGCCTATGGCTACACCTTC.